These 28 T cell receptor beta chains originate from one sample sequenced in a study of OX40 agonist ivuxolimab in advanced cancers. Receptor amplification or capture employed the immunoSEQ multiplex PCR assay. TCRdb took over this immuneACCESS table, retaining in-frame rearrangements with V and J assigned. Such tables are incomplete; in checked studies, under half of the missing clones stem from an unresolved V gene, and the remainder is unexplained. The sample yields 70,000 or so clones; approximately 80% were counted once. The ten biggest clones cover 1.1% of the sample. Sequenced material: CD4+ or CD8+ T cells sorted from blood, taken in a trial of the OX40 agonist ivuxolimab. The receptor set was obtained from an adult with an advanced solid tumor such as melanoma, head and neck, liver or kidney cancer.

This chain links TRBV18 with TRBJ1-2, with D maybe TRBD1 (6 bases). Per the germline V gene, CDR1 is KGHSH and CDR2 is LQKENI. The CDR3 loop spans 16 amino acids. Trimming shortened V by 3 bases and J by 1 base, and 15 bases separated the two germline ends. The CDR3 region has the DNA TGTGCCAGCTCACCCTTGGACAGAGAACATAACTATGGCTACACCTTC. It is translated as CASSPLDREHNYGYTF.

The chain links TRBV5-1 to TRBJ1-5; D uncertain. In germline, CDR1 is SGHRS, CDR2 YFSETQ. This CDR3 spans 16 amino acids. V was pared by 4 bases and J by 0 bases, with 14 bases between. The CDR3, as DNA: TGCGCCAGCAGCCCCCTCGGCATCGATAGCAATCAGCCCCAGCATTTT. It translates to CASSPLGIDSNQPQHF.

This clone was seen only a few times. The chain links TRBV6-5 to TRBJ1-6; unclear D gene. Trimming shortened V by 4 bases and J by 9 bases, and 10 bases separated the two germline ends. Per the germline V gene, CDR1 is MNHEY and CDR2 is SVGAGI. The CDR3 is made up of 13 amino acids. This CDR3 is CASSSGEGSPLHF. The CDR3 DNA is TGTGCCAGCAGTTCGGGAGAGGGTTCACCCCTCCACTTT.

This clone came up once. This chain connects TRBV9 to TRBJ1-6; no firm D call. The V end was cut by 3 bases, the J end by 8 bases, with 12 bases between. CDR1 is SGDLS and CDR2 is YYNGEE in the germline V gene. There are 14 residues in the CDR3. The CDR3 DNA reads as TGTGCCAGCAGCGCTTTAGGGTATGATTCACCCCTCCACTTT. The encoded protein is CASSALGYDSPLHF.

The chain has TRBV28 and TRBJ1-3; D gene unclear. Trimming took off 6 bases at V and 0 bases at J, with 3 bases between the two ends. The germline V gene encodes CDR1 MDHEN and CDR2 SYDVKM. The CDR3 sequence is 12 residues long. CDR3 residues: CASRLSGNTIYF. CDR3 nucleotide sequence: TGTGCCAGCAGGCTCTCTGGAAACACCATATATTTT.

The DNA of the CDR3 is TGCGCCAGCAGCCAGAGTAGCGATGGCTACACCTTC. Translation: CASSQSSDGYTF. The rearrangement links TRBV4-1 to TRBJ1-2; unclear D gene. The CDR3 loop spans 12 amino acids. The V end was cut by 3 bases, the J end by 6 bases, with 8 bases between. Looked up from germline, CDR1 is MGHRA and CDR2 is YSYEKL.

The V and J genes are TRBV27 and TRBJ2-2; D might be TRBD1 (6 bases). Trimming stripped 10 bases from V and 6 bases from J, with 18 bases between. Looked up from germline, CDR1 is MNHEY and CDR2 is SMNVEV (reference sequence). The CDR3 loop spans 14 amino acids. The CDR3 nucleotides read TGTGCCACCAGAGATCAGGGGATCGCCGGGGAGCTGTTTTTT. Protein: CATRDQGIAGELFF.

The J gene is TRBJ1-3, the V gene TRBV11-2, with D maybe TRBD1 (5 bases). V was clipped by 3 bases and J by 2 bases, with 17 bases between them. Germline V CDR1 and CDR2: SGHAT, FQNNGV. The CDR3 contains 17 residues. CDR3 in amino acids: CASSFRRDPSTGNTIYF. In nucleotides, the CDR3 is TGTGCCAGCAGCTTTCGCCGGGACCCCTCGACTGGAAACACCATATATTTT.

Written as DNA, the CDR3 is TGTGCCACCGAGGGGCTAGCCTACGAGCAGTACTTC. Its translation: CATEGLAYEQYF. The chain joins TRBV10-3 to TRBJ2-7, with D perhaps given as TRBD1 or TRBD2 (5 bases each). The length of the CDR3 is 12 residues. The V end lost 10 bases, the J end lost 2 bases, and 12 bases lay between the germline ends. The germline CDR1 and CDR2 sequences are ENHRY and SYGVKD.

V and J are TRBV5-6 and TRBJ1-6; no clear D. Between the trimmed V and J ends, which lost 5 bases and 0 bases, there was a span of 9 bases. CDR3 size: 15 residues. CDR1 is SGHDT and CDR2 is YYEEEE in the germline V gene. The CDR3 sequence is CASSKGPSYNSPLHF. The CDR3 nucleotides read TGTGCCAGCAGTAAAGGGCCCTCCTATAATTCACCCCTCCACTTT.

The chain joins TRBV20-1 to TRBJ1-1; D is ambiguous. V was pared by 6 bases and J by 8 bases, with 13 bases between. Per germline, CDR1 DFQATT and CDR2 SNEGSKA (reference sequence). The CDR3 is 11 residues long. The DNA for the CDR3 is TGCAGTGCCCGGGCCGAGACAGAAGCTTTCTTT. Amino acid sequence: CSARAETEAFF.

On this clone itself: One base away lies a much larger clone, so this may be a sequencing read error. The sample carries other DNA sequences with the same CDR3. The rearrangement links TRBV6-5 to TRBJ1-1, with 7 nucleotides matching TRBD1. V was pared by 4 bases and J by 2 bases, with 4 bases of the junction left unmatched. There are 14 residues in the CDR3. CDR1 is MNHEY and CDR2 is SVGAGI in the germline V gene. Here the CDR3 DNA reads TGTGCCAGCAGTTTCGGACAGGTCAACACTGAAGCTTTCTTT. It encodes CASSFGQVNTEAFF.

This clone was observed a few times. This chain connects TRBV6-1 to TRBJ2-3; possibly TRBD2 for D (6 bases). Germline CDR1 and CDR2: MNHNS and SASEGT. V was cut by 1 base and J by 0 bases, with 11 bases left in between. The CDR3 covers 16 residues. CDR3 nucleotide sequence: TGTGCCAGCAGTGAAGTCGGAGGGATTAGCACAGATACGCAGTATTTT. Residues: CASSEVGGISTDTQYF.

About this clone: One end of the junction fails to match germline, which may point to a read error. V is TRBV7-2 and J is TRBJ2-5; D is perhaps TRBD1 (5 bases). Germline CDR1 reads SGHTA; CDR2 reads FQGNSA. There are 14 residues in the CDR3. The DNA of the CDR3 is TGTGCCAGCAGCTCGACAGTTTCCCAAGGGACCCAGTACTTC. Amino acids: CASSSTVSQGTQYF.

The chain links TRBV28 to TRBJ1-2; 7 nucleotides agree with TRBD1. The CDR3 has 15 residues. Trimming at V came to 7 bases and at J to 2 bases, leaving 10 bases not matched to a gene. Germline CDR1 and CDR2: MDHEN and SYDVKM. CDR3 sequence: CASTYQDRKNYGYTF. The CDR3 DNA follows: TGTGCCAGCACTTACCAGGACAGGAAAAACTATGGCTACACCTTC.

The gene calls are TRBV7-7 and TRBJ2-1; 8 nucleotides line up with TRBD2. This CDR3 has 17 residues. Per germline, CDR1 SSHAT and CDR2 FNYEAQ (reference sequence). With V trimmed by 7 bases and J by 5 bases, 16 bases remained unmatched. The DNA of the CDR3 is TGTGCCAGCATGCCACCAGGATGGCGGGGGGTGCACAATGAGCAGTTCTTC. Translating gives CASMPPGWRGVHNEQFF.

The rearrangement joins TRBV10-3 to TRBJ1-6, with 7 bases matching TRBD1. The germline V gene encodes CDR1 ENHRY and CDR2 SYGVKD. The junction had 9 bases not matched to a gene; V was cut back by 0 bases and J by 4 bases. The CDR3 contains 18 residues. CDR3 region: CAISESPFGTAYNSPLHF. CDR3 bases: TGTGCCATCAGTGAGTCGCCATTTGGGACAGCGTATAATTCACCCCTCCACTTT.

Points on this clone: The sample contains more than one DNA sequence encoding this CDR3. CDR3 region: CASSYSGGSYEQYF. For the CDR3, the DNA is TGTGCCAGCAGTTACTCGGGGGGGTCCTACGAGCAGTACTTC. The chain recombines TRBV6-5 with TRBJ2-7; the match to TRBD2 covers 7 bases. The CDR3 loop spans 14 amino acids. The ends lost 0 bases at V and 1 base at J; junction bases unmatched: 0. CDR1 MNHEY and CDR2 SVGAGI come from the germline V gene.

The gene calls are TRBV14 and TRBJ2-7; a possible D gene is TRBD2 (6 bases). V was shortened by 8 bases and J by 2 bases, with 16 bases between the two germline ends. Germline CDR1 SGHDN, CDR2 FVKESK. The CDR3 length is 14 residues. DNA of the CDR3: TGTGCCAGCCGTATGGCGGGGACGACCTACGAGCAGTACTTC. Its protein product is CASRMAGTTYEQYF.

The chain recombines TRBV5-1 with TRBJ1-1; the D gene is possibly TRBD1 (6 bases). The V gene lost 2 bases and the J gene lost 0 bases, with 17 bases spanning the gap. The CDR3 is 17 amino acids. Germline-derived CDR1 and CDR2 are SGHRS and YFSETQ. The CDR3 loop reads CASSLQGVGGMNTEAFF. The CDR3 nucleotides are TGCGCCAGCAGCTTACAGGGTGTTGGAGGAATGAACACTGAAGCTTTCTTT.

The chain uses TRBV18 and TRBJ1-2, with TRBD1 matching over 9 bases. Germline V gene sequence: CDR1 KGHSH, CDR2 LQKENI. The CDR3 has 16 amino acids. Trimming removed 3 bases from V and 1 base from J; junction bases left unmatched: 6. The CDR3 DNA reads as TGTGCCAGCTCACCTATGACAGGGGGACATAACTATGGCTACACCTTC. The encoded protein is CASSPMTGGHNYGYTF. Filled out from reference TRBV18 and TRBJ1-2, the complete variable domain reads NAGVMQNPRHLVRRRGQEARLRCSPMKGHSHVYWYRQLPEEGLKFMVYLQKENIIDESGMPKERFSAEFPKEGPSILRIQQVVRGDSAAYFCASSPMTGGHNYGYTFGSGTRLTVV.

V and J are TRBV7-2 and TRBJ2-5; D possibly uses TRBD1 or TRBD2 (5 bases each). The germline V gene has CDR1 SGHTA and CDR2 FQGNSA. The CDR3 spans 13 residues. V was trimmed by 7 bases and J by 13 bases, leaving 22 bases between them. In DNA form, the CDR3 reads TGTGCCAGCATCCCGGGACGGTACATGGGGATGTACTTC. This sequence encodes CASIPGRYMGMYF.

The chain is built from TRBV5-5 and TRBJ1-6; tentatively, D is TRBD1 (6 bases). Germline V lookup: CDR1 SGHKS, CDR2 YYEKEE (reference sequence). V was trimmed by 0 bases and J by 6 bases, leaving 13 bases between them. The CDR3 loop spans 16 amino acids. CDR3 in amino acids: CASSLEVTGRNSPLHF. CDR3 nucleotides: TGTGCCAGCAGCTTGGAGGTGACAGGCCGTAATTCACCCCTCCACTTT.

V gene TRBV29-1 combines with J gene TRBJ1-5; the match to TRBD1 covers 7 bases. CDR1 is SQVTM and CDR2 is ANQGSEA in the germline V gene. The junction had 10 bases not matched to a gene; V was cut back by 6 bases and J by 2 bases. This CDR3 has 15 amino acids. CDR3: CSVTTGNGGNQPQHF. CDR3 in DNA: TGCAGCGTCACGACAGGGAATGGTGGCAATCAGCCCCAGCATTTT.

The chain employs TRBV11-2 and TRBJ2-3; 7 bases map to TRBD2. J gave up 6 bases and V 3 bases, and 12 bases lay outside the gene matches. Germline V gene data show CDR1 as SGHAT and CDR2 as FQNNGV. CDR3 size: 16 residues. DNA for the CDR3: TGTGCCAGCAGCTTCCGGGGGGTTCCTGAATTCGATACGCAGTATTTT. It is translated as CASSFRGVPEFDTQYF.

J is TRBJ1-6 and V is TRBV6-5, with unresolved D. Germline CDR1 is MNHEY and CDR2 is SVGAGI. The V end lost 5 bases, the J end lost 6 bases, and 5 bases lay between the germline ends. The CDR3 is 12 residues long. CDR3 DNA sequence: TGTGCCAGCAGTCGGGGTAATTCACCCCTCCACTTT. This encodes CASSRGNSPLHF.

The chain is built from TRBV4-2 and TRBJ1-2; TRBD1 is a possible D gene (6 bases). Germline CDR1 is LGHNA and CDR2 is YNFKEQ. The V end lost 0 bases, the J end lost 2 bases, and 16 bases lay between the germline ends. The CDR3 is 17 amino acids. As DNA, the CDR3 is TGTGCCAGCAGCCAAGAACTTGCGGACAGAGGAAACTATGGCTACACCTTC. Its translation: CASSQELADRGNYGYTF.

The rearrangement joins TRBV2 to TRBJ2-2, with D maybe TRBD1 (7 bases). Deletions cut 4 bases from V and 7 bases from J, with 10 bases between. CDR1 is SNHLY, CDR2 FYNNEI, per germline. The CDR3 has 13 residues. CDR3 bases: TGTGCCAGCAGTGGACAGGGAGGCGGGGAGCTGTTTTTT. Residues: CASSGQGGGELFF. Together with reference TRBV2 and TRBJ2-2, the CDR3 gives the full variable domain: EPEVTQTPSHQVTQMGQEVILRCVPISNHLYFYWYRQILGQKVEFLVSFYNNEISEKSEIFDDQFSVERPDGSNFTLKIRSTKLEDSAMYFCASSGQGGGELFFGEGSRLTVL.